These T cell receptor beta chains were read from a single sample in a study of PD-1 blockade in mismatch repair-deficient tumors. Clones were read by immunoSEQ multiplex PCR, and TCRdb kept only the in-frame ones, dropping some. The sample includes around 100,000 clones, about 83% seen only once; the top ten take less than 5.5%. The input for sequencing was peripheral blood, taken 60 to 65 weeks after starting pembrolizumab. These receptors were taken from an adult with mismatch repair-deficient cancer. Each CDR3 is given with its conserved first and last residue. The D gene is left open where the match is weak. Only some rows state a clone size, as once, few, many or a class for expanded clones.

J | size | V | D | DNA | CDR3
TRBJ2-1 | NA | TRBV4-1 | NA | TGCGCCAGCAGCCAACGGGATTCCCACTTCTTC | CASSQRDSHFF
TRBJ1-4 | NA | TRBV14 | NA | TGTGCCAGCAGCCCCCGGGGGATCCCTGGGAAACTGTTTTTT | CASSPRGIPGKLFF
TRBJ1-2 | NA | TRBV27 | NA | TGTGCCAGCAGTTTATATGCAGGGATATTCTATGGCTACACCTTC | CASSLYAGIFYGYTF
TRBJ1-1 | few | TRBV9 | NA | TGTGCCAGCAGCGTTGGTTCCGAGGGAAGGAGAGCTTTCTTT | CASSVGSEGRRAFF
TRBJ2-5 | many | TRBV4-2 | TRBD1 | TGTGCCAGCAGCCAAGGACCTGGGACAGGGGGCTTGGAGACCCAGTACTTC | CASSQGPGTGGLETQYF
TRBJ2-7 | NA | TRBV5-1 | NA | TGCGCCAGCAGCAATAGCGTTAGCGATAGGGGAGAGCAGTACTTC | CASSNSVSDRGEQYF
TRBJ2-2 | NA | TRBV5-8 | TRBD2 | TGTGCCAGCAGCGTGGCGGGACTAGCTGCGAACACCGGGGAGCTGTTTTTT | CASSVAGLAANTGELFF
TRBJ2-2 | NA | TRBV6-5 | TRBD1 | TGTGCCAGCATTTCGACAGGGGGGATCGGCGGGGAGCTGTTTTTT | CASISTGGIGGELFF
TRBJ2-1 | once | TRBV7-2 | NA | TGTGCCAGCAGCCTCAGAGCACTAGTTCTTGAGCAGTTCTTC | CASSLRALVLEQFF
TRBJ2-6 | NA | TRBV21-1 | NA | TGTGCCAGCGCGTCCCGGGACAGGGACCGCTCTGGGGCCAACGTCCTGACTTTC | CASASRDRDRSGANVLTF
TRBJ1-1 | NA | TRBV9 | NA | TGTGCCAGCAGCGACGGGTCGGGGAACACTGAAGCTTTCTTT | CASSDGSGNTEAFF
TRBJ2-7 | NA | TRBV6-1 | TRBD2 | TGTGCCAGCAGTGGAGGGACTAGCCTTTACGAGCAGTACTTC | CASSGGTSLYEQYF
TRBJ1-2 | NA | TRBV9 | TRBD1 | TGTGCCAGCAGCGTTGAGGGGGCCGGGAACTATGGCTACACCTTC | CASSVEGAGNYGYTF
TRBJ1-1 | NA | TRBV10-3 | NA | TGTGCCATCACGCAGGGGACAAGCACTGAAGCTTTCTTT | CAITQGTSTEAFF
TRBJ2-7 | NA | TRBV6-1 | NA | TGTGCCAGCAGTGACGGCGGGGAGAACGAGCAGTACTTC | CASSDGGENEQYF
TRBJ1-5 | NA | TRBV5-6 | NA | TGTGCCAGCAGCTTGGCCATACAGGGTAATCAGCCCCAGCATTTT | CASSLAIQGNQPQHF
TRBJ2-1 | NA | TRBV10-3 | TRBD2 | TGTGCCATCGCGGGACTAGCGGGAGTGGATGAGCAGTTCTTC | CAIAGLAGVDEQFF
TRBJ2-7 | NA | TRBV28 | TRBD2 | TGTGCCAGCAGTTTGACTAGCGGGTTTTCCTACGAGCAGTACTTC | CASSLTSGFSYEQYF
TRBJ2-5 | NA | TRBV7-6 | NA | TGTGCCAGCAGCTTAGCTTACGGCAGCCAAGAGACCCAGTACTTC | CASSLAYGSQETQYF
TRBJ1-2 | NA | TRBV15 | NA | TGTGCCACCAGCAGAGGAAGCAGACGGATTTATGGCTACACCTTC | CATSRGSRRIYGYTF
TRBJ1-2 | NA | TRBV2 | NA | TGTGCCAGCAGTGGGGGCAGCTGGGGTGGCTACACCTTC | CASSGGSWGGYTF
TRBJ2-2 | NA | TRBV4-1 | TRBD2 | TGCGCCAGCAGTCAGCGGGGGGAGCCGAACACCGGGGAGCTGTTTTTT | CASSQRGEPNTGELFF
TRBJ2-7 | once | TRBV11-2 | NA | TGTGCCAGCAGCGAAAAGGGCCTTACCTACGAGCAGTACTTC | CASSEKGLTYEQYF
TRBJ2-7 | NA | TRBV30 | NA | TGTGCCTGGAGAACCTCCTACGAGCAGTACTTC | CAWRTSYEQYF
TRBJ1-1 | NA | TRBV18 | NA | TGTGCCAGCTCACCCGAATGGGGGTTCACAGAGAGGAACACTGAAGCTTTCTTT | CASSPEWGFTERNTEAFF
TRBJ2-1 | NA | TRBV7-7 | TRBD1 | TGTGCTAGCAGCTTAAGGGGACAGGGGGGAGAGCAGTTCTTC | CASSLRGQGGEQFF
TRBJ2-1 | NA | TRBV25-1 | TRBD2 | TGTGCCAGCAGTGATAGCCTAGCGGATAACAATGAGCAGTTCTTC | CASSDSLADNNEQFF
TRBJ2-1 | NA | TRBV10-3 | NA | TGTGCCATCAGTGAGTGGGACTCACGTGAGGGCAATGAGCAGTTCTTC | CAISEWDSREGNEQFF
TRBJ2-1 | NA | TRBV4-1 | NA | TGCGCCAGCAGCCAAGATCCGTCGTCTGATTACAATGAGCAGTTCTTC | CASSQDPSSDYNEQFF
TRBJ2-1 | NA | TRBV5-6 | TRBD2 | TGTGCCAGCAGCTTACCCCTAGCGGGAGTGTACAATGAGCAGTTCTTC | CASSLPLAGVYNEQFF
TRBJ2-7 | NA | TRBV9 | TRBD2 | TGTGCCAGCAGCGCCTACCGACTAGCGGGCCTCTACGAGCAGTACTTC | CASSAYRLAGLYEQYF
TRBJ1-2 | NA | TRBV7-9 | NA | TGTGCCAGCAGCTTAGGGCAGGGCGGCGTCTATGGCTACACCTTC | CASSLGQGGVYGYTF
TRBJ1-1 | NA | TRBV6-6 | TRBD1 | TGTGCCAGCAGTTCTTTAGACAGGGCGGACACTGAAGCTTTCTTT | CASSSLDRADTEAFF
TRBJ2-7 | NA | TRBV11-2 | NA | TGTGCCAGCACCGGGGGACCTACAGAGCAGTACTTC | CASTGGPTEQYF
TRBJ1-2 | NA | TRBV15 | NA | TGTGCCACCAGCAGAGATAACAGGAACTATGGCTACACCTTC | CATSRDNRNYGYTF
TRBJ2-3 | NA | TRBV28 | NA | TGTGCCAGCCGTGGGGCAACAGATACGCAGTATTTT | CASRGATDTQYF
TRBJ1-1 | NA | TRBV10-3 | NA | TGTGCCATCACCGGAGAGGTATCTCGACCTGAAGCTTTCTTT | CAITGEVSRPEAFF
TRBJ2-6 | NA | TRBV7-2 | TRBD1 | TGTGCCAGCAGCCTTGACAGGGGAGCCAACGTCCTGACTTTC | CASSLDRGANVLTF
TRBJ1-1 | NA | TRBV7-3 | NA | TGTGCCAGCAGCCCCTTGAACACTGAAGCTTTCTTT | CASSPLNTEAFF
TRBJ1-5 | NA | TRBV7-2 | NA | TGTGCCAGCAGCCGTGGGACGGCAAGCAATCAGCCCCAGCATTTT | CASSRGTASNQPQHF
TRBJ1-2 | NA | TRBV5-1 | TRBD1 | TGCGCCAGCAGCGGGGACCGCCGACAGGGGGAGGGCTATGGCTACACCTTC | CASSGDRRQGEGYGYTF
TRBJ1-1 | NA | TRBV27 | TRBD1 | TGTGCCAGCACACCAGGGACAGGGACGAACACTGAAGCTTTCTTT | CASTPGTGTNTEAFF
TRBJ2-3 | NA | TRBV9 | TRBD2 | TGTGCCAGCAGCGCTAGCGGGCACACAGATACGCAGTATTTT | CASSASGHTDTQYF
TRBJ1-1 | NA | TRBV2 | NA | TGTGCCAGCAGTGAAGGCCGAAACACTGAAGCTTTCTTT | CASSEGRNTEAFF
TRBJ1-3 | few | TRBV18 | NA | TGTGCCAGCTCAGAACCCGGACAGACCTCTGGAAACACCATATATTTT | CASSEPGQTSGNTIYF
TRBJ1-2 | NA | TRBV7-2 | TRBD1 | TGTGCCAGCAGCACCCGGGACAGGGGGACCGACGGCTACACCTTC | CASSTRDRGTDGYTF
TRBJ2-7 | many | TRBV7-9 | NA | TGTGCCAGCAGCCCGGGATACCCCTACGAGCAGTACTTC | CASSPGYPYEQYF
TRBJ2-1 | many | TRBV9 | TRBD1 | TGTGCCAGCAGCGCCACCGGGACAGGACACAATGAGCAGTTCTTC | CASSATGTGHNEQFF
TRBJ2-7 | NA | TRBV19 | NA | TGTGCCAGTAGTAGGACAAATCTTGGCCACGAGCAGTACTTC | CASSRTNLGHEQYF
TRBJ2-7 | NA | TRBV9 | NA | TGTGCCAGCAGCGTATATCCCCTGGAAACCTACGAGCAGTACTTC | CASSVYPLETYEQYF
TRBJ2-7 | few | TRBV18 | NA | TGTGCCAGCTCACTGGAGGGTAAAGGGTCCTACGAGCAGTACTTC | CASSLEGKGSYEQYF
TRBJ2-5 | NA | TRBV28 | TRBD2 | TGTGCCAGCAGTGAACTAGCGGGAGAGACCCAGTACTTC | CASSELAGETQYF
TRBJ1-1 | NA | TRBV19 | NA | TGTGCCAGTAGTATGTTAGGGACTGAAGCTTTCTTT | CASSMLGTEAFF
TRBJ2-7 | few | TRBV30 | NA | TGTGCCTGGAGTGCGAAAGGACACTCTAGAACAAGCTCCTACGAGCAGTACTTC | CAWSAKGHSRTSSYEQYF
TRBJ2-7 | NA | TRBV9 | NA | TGTGCCAGCAGCGTAGGGAGCGCCCACGAGCAGTACTTC | CASSVGSAHEQYF
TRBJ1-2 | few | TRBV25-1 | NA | TGTGCCAGCGGGCCCACCGGCGGTGGCTACACCTTC | CASGPTGGGYTF
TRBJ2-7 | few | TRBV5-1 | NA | TGCGCCAGCAGCTTGGGTGCCGGTGACGAGCAGTACTTC | CASSLGAGDEQYF
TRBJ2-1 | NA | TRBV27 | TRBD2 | TGTGCCAGTCGACTAGCGGGCGACTTCAACAATGAGCAGTTCTTC | CASRLAGDFNNEQFF
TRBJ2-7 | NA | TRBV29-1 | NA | TGCAGCGTTGGCCTCTCCTACGAGCAGTACTTC | CSVGLSYEQYF
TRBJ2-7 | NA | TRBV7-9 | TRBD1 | TGTGCCAGCAGCCTCGGGACAGGGGCCTACGAGCAGTACTTC | CASSLGTGAYEQYF